This note documents a single TCR beta chain sequence. This clonotype was counted a few times. This clone's antigen is unknown. No base quality values were provided; no much bigger clone lies one nucleotide off. The sample comes from a study of T cell repertoires in cytomegalovirus infection (dated by TCRdb to about 2019). About the study as a whole: The peptide stimulations were aimed at well-studied HLA-B-restricted epitopes as well as recently identified HLA-C-restricted CMV epitopes, whose presentation resists viral immunomodulation. Donor HLA type was relevant to the analysis, as public TCR beta signatures indicated carriage of CMV infection together with the matching HLA type. The investigation overall reported the following: In both this cohort and an independent roughly 350-donor cohort, the cumulative frequency of public TCR beta family members distinguished carriers of CMV infection plus the relevant HLA type. The ex vivo response was dominated by HLA-C-restricted CMV-specific TCR beta clonotypes, and the single most frequent clonotype in two of eight donors was supplied by these HLA-C-restricted clonotypes.

Sequencing relied on an Illumina HiSeq 1500. In TCRdb, the public reads were trimmed at Q25 with fastp and aligned with MiXCR, with productive beta chains retained. Every distinct CDR3 protein forms one entry, paired with its most common genes and DNA. Here the sample has 700,000 to 900,000 distinct CDR3 sequences; 25% to 35% occur a single time. Jointly, the top ten make up around 13% of the sample. The treatment or condition label of this sample denotes: in vitro stimulation with specific CMV peptide epitopes to enrich CMV-specific T cells. This specimen consisted of cultured CD8+ T cells from PBMCs, obtained from culture after CMV antigen stimulation. The clonotype was recovered from a human donor in good health (CMV status not recorded). Some clones in this sample may be carry-over from other donors' samples.

The sequenced DNA is TGCAGTGCTAGAGATATCGACGGCAGGGCCGATGAAAAACTGTTTTTT. It encodes CSARDIDGRADEKLFF. The V and J segments used are TRBV20-1 and TRBJ1-4; the best D guess is TRBD1, with 5 bases matching. The germline V gene (reference sequence) provides CDR1 DFQATT and CDR2 SNEGSKA. V loses 0 bases of germline sequence and J loses 6 bases, and the interval between the two ends is 17 bases. CDR3 length: 16 amino acids, cysteine to phenylalanine. Of the read, only the CDR3 DNA is kept; its 48 bases are in frame from base 1.